Listed below are T cell receptor beta chains from one sample, sequenced in a study of monozygotic twins with inflammatory bowel disease. TCRdb reanalyzed the 5' RACE reads, giving one entry per CDR3 protein sequence and no DNA. The sample's table shows about 150,000 distinct CDR3 sequences. Sample: blood. The receptors come from a human donor with ulcerative colitis or Crohn's disease, or a healthy co-twin of an affected twin (not recorded which). The CDR3 runs from the conserved cysteine through the conserved F or W.

v_gene: TRBV12-3/TRBV12-4; j_gene: TRBJ2-5; CDR3aa: CASSLTGVGETQYF
v_gene: TRBV10-3; j_gene: TRBJ1-1; CDR3aa: CATSGRVKAFF
v_gene: TRBV7-8; j_gene: TRBJ1-1; CDR3aa: CASSRGTGAEAFF
v_gene: TRBV29-1; j_gene: TRBJ2-2; CDR3aa: CTVYVRQGTGELFF
v_gene: TRBV5-1; j_gene: TRBJ1-6; CDR3aa: CASSLASPSNSPLHF
v_gene: TRBV5-1; j_gene: TRBJ2-7; CDR3aa: CASSSRTSTHEQYF
v_gene: TRBV7-8; j_gene: TRBJ1-5; CDR3aa: CASSLRAAAGDGVYQPQHF
v_gene: TRBV19; j_gene: TRBJ2-4; CDR3aa: CASSMAIRAELAKNIQYF
v_gene: TRBV27; j_gene: TRBJ2-7; CDR3aa: CASSSLAGGPWGKEQYF
v_gene: TRBV5-5; j_gene: TRBJ2-5; CDR3aa: CASRSGRLAGPPGQYF
v_gene: TRBV7-2; j_gene: TRBJ2-7; CDR3aa: CASSLAGTGGASQYF
v_gene: TRBV5-1; j_gene: TRBJ2-7; CDR3aa: CASSLGPLGSGSLRNKDNEQYF
v_gene: TRBV7-2; j_gene: TRBJ2-3; CDR3aa: CASSSSGRGTDTQYF
v_gene: TRBV29-1; j_gene: TRBJ2-1; CDR3aa: CSVTPPGNEQFF
v_gene: TRBV29-1; j_gene: TRBJ1-2; CDR3aa: CSVPGSSIGYTF
v_gene: TRBV15; j_gene: TRBJ2-7; CDR3aa: CATSRVGLSYEQYF